The rows below give T cell receptor beta chains drawn from one sample of a study of blood T cell repertoires in COVID-19. Profiled with immunoSEQ multiplex PCR; TCRdb holds only in-frame clones, not every one. In the table there are around 250,000 clones, about 83% of which are singletons. The sample was peripheral blood. All receptors come from a man aged 25-45 years who had recovered from COVID-19. Both conserved end residues are trimmed from each CDR3. The order of the fields is CDR3 protein, J gene, D gene, V gene. A D gene is named only where the DNA matches it firmly.

CDR3 protein: ASSEPTGANYGYT
J gene: TRBJ1-2
D gene: TRBD1
V gene: TRBV6-1

CDR3 protein: ASAAHTGADTEAF
J gene: TRBJ1-1
D gene: TRBD1
V gene: TRBV6-5

CDR3 protein: ASSAGTNDETQY
J gene: TRBJ2-5
D gene: TRBD2
V gene: TRBV2

CDR3 protein: ASSLGGSTDTQY
J gene: TRBJ2-3
D gene: TRBD2
V gene: TRBV19

CDR3 protein: ASSQDTRGYGYT
J gene: TRBJ1-2
D gene: -
V gene: TRBV3-1/TRBV3-2

CDR3 protein: ASSDGFLALH
J gene: TRBJ1-6
D gene: -
V gene: TRBV6-2/TRBV6-3

CDR3 protein: ASSELAGGPDEQF
J gene: TRBJ2-1
D gene: TRBD2
V gene: TRBV10-1

CDR3 protein: ASGSLIGGTQETQY
J gene: TRBJ2-5
D gene: TRBD1
V gene: TRBV12-5

CDR3 protein: ASSYDPGTGNEKLF
J gene: TRBJ1-4
D gene: TRBD1
V gene: TRBV7-9

CDR3 protein: ASSEQMMNTEAF
J gene: TRBJ1-1
D gene: -
V gene: TRBV11-2

CDR3 protein: ASGFSGGDTQY
J gene: TRBJ2-3
D gene: -
V gene: TRBV12-5

CDR3 protein: ASSLLGPVDTQY
J gene: TRBJ2-3
D gene: -
V gene: TRBV5-6

CDR3 protein: ASSVVSGGETQY
J gene: TRBJ2-5
D gene: TRBD2
V gene: TRBV9

CDR3 protein: ASSLEAENTIY
J gene: TRBJ1-3
D gene: -
V gene: TRBV12-3/TRBV12-4

CDR3 protein: ASTFARGVQDTQY
J gene: TRBJ2-3
D gene: -
V gene: TRBV5-4

CDR3 protein: ASMGGQSPLH
J gene: TRBJ1-6
D gene: -
V gene: TRBV6-6

CDR3 protein: ASKAGNYEQY
J gene: TRBJ2-7
D gene: TRBD2
V gene: TRBV2